The entry that follows covers one T cell receptor (beta chain) sequence. These data come from a study of blood T cell repertoires in COVID-19. The CDR3 runs to 15 residues. J gave up 8 bases and V 6 bases, and 9 bases lay outside the gene matches. Germline values: CDR1 SNHLY, CDR2 FYNNEI. In the authors' methods: Estimation of nucleated cell counts relied on the amplification of reference gene primers. Libraries were prepared by immunoSEQ multiplex PCR; TCRdb keeps only in-frame clonotypes and omits some of them. V and J calls and clone size are those listed in that table; D and trimming were worked out from the DNA. The sample records 150,000 to 200,000 clones, around nine tenths being singletons.

The chain has TRBV2 and TRBJ1-4; 10 bases agree with TRBD1. The clonotype originates from a man aged 55-75 years with active or convalescent COVID-19. The sample was peripheral blood. The CDR3, as DNA: TGTGCCAGCAGGGATGACAGGGGGCGTAGGGAAAAACTGTTTTTT. This codes for CASRDDRGRREKLFF.